The T cell receptor beta chain described here comes from a study of Ad26.COV2.S vaccination and SARS-CoV-2 variants (dated by TCRdb to the early 2020s). Concerning the study at large: Vaccine-arm donors came from COV1001, a multicentre, randomized, double-blind, placebo-controlled phase I-IIa trial of Ad26.COV2.S in healthy adults. Ad26.COV2.S was given intramuscularly at 5x10^10 or 1x10^11 viral particles, as a single shot or as two shots 56 days apart. Sequencing of the TCRbeta repertoire served to evaluate the specificity and breadth of SARS-CoV-2-reactive T cell receptors following Ad26.COV2.S vaccination. The TCR-sequenced set comprised around 30 samples: approximately 19 Ad26.COV2.S vaccine recipients, 5 placebo recipients and 8 SARS-CoV-2 convalescent individuals. Participants in the trial were split at random into five groups of five each, receiving low-dose or high-dose Ad26.COV2.S once or twice, or else placebo on both occasions. Blinding of investigators to trial group allocation was maintained during experiments and outcome assessment.

The treatment or condition label corresponds to: around 19 received Ad26.COV2.S at low or high dose, single or two shots; several received placebo; per-sample allocation not given. For vaccine and placebo recipients, repertoires were sequenced using samples collected on day 63 after the first injection. Between 29 July and 7 August 2020, Cohort 1b enrolled about 27 adults aged 18-55 years at one site in Boston, USA. As a vaccine, Ad26.COV2.S was a replication-incompetent adenovirus type 26 vector that expressed a prefusion-stabilized SARS-CoV-2 spike protein derived from the original Wuhan strain. TCRbeta CDR3 regions were sequenced with the immunoSEQ Assay. After extraction, genomic DNA underwent amplification by bias-controlled multiplex PCR, followed by high-throughput sequencing. The authors processed their data as follows. Collapsing and filtering of sequences were performed to quantify the absolute abundance of each unique TCRbeta CDR3 region. Usable DNA was measured by amplifying reference genes present in all nucleated cells, and TCRbeta template counts were normalized to that usable DNA to estimate T cell fraction. Repertoire TCRs were annotated as SARS-CoV-2-specific by exact matching of V gene, CDR3 amino acid sequence and J gene to a known reactive TCR set. MIRA supplied the reference SARS-CoV-2 TCR set, which was filtered for enrichment in COVID-19-positive ImmuneCODE repertoires so that public or cross-reactive TCRs were removed. Drawing on the MIRA antigens, annotated TCRs were analysed further at the level of specific ORF or position within ORF. Breadth was defined as the number of annotated unique rearrangements divided by the total number of unique productive rearrangements, and depth was defined as the summed frequency of the annotated unique rearrangements. Group comparisons of TCR breadth used two-sided Wilcoxon rank-sum tests. TCRdb mirrors the immuneACCESS table, restricted to in-frame sequences. Some clones are absent from its copies; in checked studies, under half trace to an unresolved V gene, and the reason for the others is unknown. For V, J and clone size, that table is used; D and trimming come from the DNA. Across this sample there are some 250,000 clones, with around 89% seen only once. The leading ten clones occupy around 10% of the sample.

In the case of this clone: The antigen it binds to is not known. Base-call qualities are not available, and no considerably larger clone is one nucleotide away.

The cysteine opens and the phenylalanine closes a CDR3 of 14 amino acids. This entry keeps only the CDR3 DNA: 42 bases, framed from base 1. From the germline V gene, CDR1 is LGHNA and CDR2 is YSLEER. Trimming removed 3 bases from V and 6 bases from J; the gene matches leave 5 bases unexplained. Findings and caveats that apply to the study as a whole: Comparable non-spike TCR breadth was observed between vaccine and placebo recipients, consistent with only spike being contained in the vaccine. After vaccination, spike-specific CD8+ and CD4+ T cell responses were reported to show substantial breadth. The study was not powered to compare responses between vaccine doses or regimens. Compared with placebo recipients, Ad26.COV2.S recipients showed higher spike-specific TCR breadth (P = 0.0014). It was noted by the authors that total T cell responses may have been underestimated by the TCR breadth and depth analyses.

The sequences come from peripheral blood, collected in a trial of Ad26.COV2.S vaccine versus placebo. This receptor was identified in a person aged 18-65 years who received the Ad26.COV2.S COVID-19 vaccine or a placebo. The chain links TRBV4-3 with TRBJ2-3; TRBD1 lines up with 8 middle nucleotides. The nucleotide sequence is TGCGCCAGCAGCCAGGACAGGGACATGGATACGCAGTATTTT. The encoded protein is CASSQDRDMDTQYF.